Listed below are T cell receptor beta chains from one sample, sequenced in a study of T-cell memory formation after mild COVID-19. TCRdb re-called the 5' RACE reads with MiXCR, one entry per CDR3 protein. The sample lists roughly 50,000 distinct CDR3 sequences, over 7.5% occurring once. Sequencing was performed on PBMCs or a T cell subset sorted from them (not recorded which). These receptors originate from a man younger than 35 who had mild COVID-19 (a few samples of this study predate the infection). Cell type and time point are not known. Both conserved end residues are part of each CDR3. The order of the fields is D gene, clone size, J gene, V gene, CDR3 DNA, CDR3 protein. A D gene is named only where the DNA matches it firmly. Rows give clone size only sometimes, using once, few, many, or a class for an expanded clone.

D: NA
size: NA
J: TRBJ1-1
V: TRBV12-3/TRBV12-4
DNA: TGTGCCAGCAGCCCCCCTCAGGGCCGGGGCACTGAAGCTTTCTTT
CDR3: CASSPPQGRGTEAFF

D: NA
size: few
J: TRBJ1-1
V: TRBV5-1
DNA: TGCGCCAGCAGCTTGGCAGGGATTGGTGAAGCTTTCTTT
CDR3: CASSLAGIGEAFF

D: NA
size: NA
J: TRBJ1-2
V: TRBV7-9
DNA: TGTGCCAGCAGCTTAGGGTCCCCTGGCTACACCTTC
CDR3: CASSLGSPGYTF

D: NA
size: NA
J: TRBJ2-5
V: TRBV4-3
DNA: TGCGCCAGCAGCCAAGTAGGGGTAGAAGAGACCCAGTACTTC
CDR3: CASSQVGVEETQYF

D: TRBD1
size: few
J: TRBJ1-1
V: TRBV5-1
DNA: TGCGCCAGCAGCTTGCGACAGGGTCACACTGAAGCTTTCTTT
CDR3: CASSLRQGHTEAFF

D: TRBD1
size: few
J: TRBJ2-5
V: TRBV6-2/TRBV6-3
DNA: TGTGCCAGCAGTTACGCCCCGACAGGGGAAGGCCAAGAGACCCAGTACTTC
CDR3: CASSYAPTGEGQETQYF

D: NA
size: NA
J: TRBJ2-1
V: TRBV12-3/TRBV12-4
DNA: TGTGCCAGCAGTAGGGACAACACCTACAATGAGCAGTTCTTC
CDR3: CASSRDNTYNEQFF

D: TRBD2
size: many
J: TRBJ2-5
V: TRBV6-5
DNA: TGTGCCAGCCACCGCGGGGGGATTCAAGAGACCCAGTACTTC
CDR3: CASHRGGIQETQYF

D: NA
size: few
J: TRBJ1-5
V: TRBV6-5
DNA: TGTGCCAGCAGTTACCGCGGGAATCAGCCCCAGCATTTT
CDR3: CASSYRGNQPQHF

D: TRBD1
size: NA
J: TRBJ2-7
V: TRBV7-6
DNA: TGTGCCAGCAGCGTACGACAGGGGTCCACCTACGAGCAGTACTTC
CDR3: CASSVRQGSTYEQYF

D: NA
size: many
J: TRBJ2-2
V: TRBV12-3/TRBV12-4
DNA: TGTGCCAGCAGTCCCGGGAGTGGGGAGCTGTTTTTT
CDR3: CASSPGSGELFF

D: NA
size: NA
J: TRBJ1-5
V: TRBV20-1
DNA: TGCAGTGCTAGCAACAGGGTGAAGCAGCCCCAGCATTTT
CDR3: CSASNRVKQPQHF

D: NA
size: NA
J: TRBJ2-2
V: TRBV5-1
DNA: TGCGCCAGCAGCCCCCTTTTGGGTAGGAACACCGGGGAGCTGTTTTTT
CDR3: CASSPLLGRNTGELFF

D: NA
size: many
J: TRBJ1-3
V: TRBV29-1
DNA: TGCAGCGTTGAACCAGGCTCTGGAAACACCATATATTTT
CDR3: CSVEPGSGNTIYF

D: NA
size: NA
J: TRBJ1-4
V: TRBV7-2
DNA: TGTGCCAGCAGGGCCGGGACGGCTGAAAAACTGTTTTTT
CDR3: CASRAGTAEKLFF

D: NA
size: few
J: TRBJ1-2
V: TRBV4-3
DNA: TGCGCCAGCAGCCCCGACCAGCTAGTAAACTATGGCTACACCTTC
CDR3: CASSPDQLVNYGYTF

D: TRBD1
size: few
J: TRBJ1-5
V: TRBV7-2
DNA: TGTGCCAGCAGCAGACAGGGTCAGCCCCAGCATTTT
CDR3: CASSRQGQPQHF

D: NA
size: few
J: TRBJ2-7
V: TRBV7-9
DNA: TGTGCCAGCAGCTCCTCGGACCGGCCCTCCTACGAGCAGTACTTC
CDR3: CASSSSDRPSYEQYF

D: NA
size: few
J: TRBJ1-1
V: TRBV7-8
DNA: TGTGCCAGCAGCTTATTCGGCGCGGAGGCCTCTGAAGCTTTCTTT
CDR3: CASSLFGAEASEAFF

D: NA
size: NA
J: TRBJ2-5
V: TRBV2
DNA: TGTGCCAGCAGTGCGGTTCAGGGGCACAAAGAGACCCAGTACTTC
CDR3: CASSAVQGHKETQYF

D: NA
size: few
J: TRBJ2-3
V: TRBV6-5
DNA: TGTGCCAGCAGCTACGATGCAGGGGCCGGGGCAGATACGCAGTATTTT
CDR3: CASSYDAGAGADTQYF

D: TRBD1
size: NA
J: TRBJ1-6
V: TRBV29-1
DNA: TGCAGCGCCGTGACAGGGGTAAATTCACCCCTCCACTTT
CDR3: CSAVTGVNSPLHF

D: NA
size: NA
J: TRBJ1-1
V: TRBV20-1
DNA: TGCAGTACCCTTGCGGGGGGCATGAACACTGAAGCTTTCTTT
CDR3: CSTLAGGMNTEAFF